These 30 T cell receptor beta chains came from one sample sequenced in a study of vaccination effects on CD4 cells after COVID-19. These receptors have no identified antigens. Using viral peptide pools, the ViraFEST assay grew out antigen-specific CD4+ T cells prior to sequencing. Subsequent to 10 days of culture, CD4+ T cells were isolated. Each participant received a vaccine that was either BNT162b2 or mRNA-1273, given as two doses. Assay used: immunoSEQ multiplex PCR; TCRdb lists only in-frame clones, some missing. The data hold some 40,000 clones, with almost 85% observed a single time. The sequencing here drew on CD4+ T cells from PBMCs cultured with HCoV-NL63 spike peptides, taken after COVID-19 vaccination. Receptors originate from a human donor who received a COVID-19 vaccine. Some clones in this sample may be carry-over from other donors' samples.

This sequence joins TRBV24-1 and TRBJ2-1, with TRBD2 matching 8 bases. Germline-derived CDR1 and CDR2 are KGHDR and SFDVKD. V gave up 4 bases and J gave up 4 bases; unmatched junction bases: 11. This CDR3 spans 17 amino acids. The CDR3 region is CATSEPGGGSKYNEQFF. As DNA, the CDR3 is TGTGCCACCAGTGAACCCGGGGGGGGTTCAAAGTACAATGAGCAGTTCTTC.

The CDR3 DNA reads as TGTGCCAGCAGCCAAGATTCCCAGGCAAGAAACATTCAGTACTTC. Protein sequence: CASSQDSQARNIQYF. The rearrangement uses TRBV3-1 (or the pseudogene TRBV3-2) and TRBJ2-4; unclear D gene. Germline V gene data show CDR1 as LGHDT and CDR2 as YNNKEL (reference sequence). With 0 bases removed from V and 6 bases from J, the gap between germline ends came to 12 bases. CDR3 size: 15 residues.

The chain recombines TRBV28 with TRBJ2-2; 8 positions agree with TRBD1. CDR3 length equals 15 residues. Germline V gene lookup returns CDR1 MDHEN and CDR2 SYDVKM. Trimming took 6 bases from V and 5 from J; bases not matched to a gene: 8. CDR3 protein: CASRLPTGGTGELFF. The CDR3 bases are TGTGCCAGCAGACTCCCAACAGGGGGAACCGGGGAGCTGTTTTTT.

This chain uses TRBV24-1 with TRBJ2-2; 8 nucleotides line up with TRBD2. With V trimmed by 4 bases and J by 4 bases, 10 bases remained unmatched. Germline assignment: CDR1 KGHDR and CDR2 SFDVKD. This CDR3 contains 17 residues. The CDR3 bases are TGTGCCACCAGTGAACCGGGGGGGGCCGCTTCCACCGGGGAGCTGTTTTTT. Translated, it gives CATSEPGGAASTGELFF.

The chain couples TRBV20-1 to TRBJ2-1; D is uncertain. Trimming stripped 6 bases from V and 6 bases from J, with 6 bases between. This CDR3 has 10 amino acids. Germline values: CDR1 DFQATT, CDR2 SNEGSKA (reference sequence). In DNA form, the CDR3 reads TGCAGTGCCGACGGCAATGAGCAGTTCTTC. It translates to CSADGNEQFF.

The chain is built from TRBV29-1 and TRBJ1-3; no firm D call. This CDR3 has 14 residues. V was shortened by 5 bases and J by 4 bases, with 15 bases between the two germline ends. The germline CDR1 and CDR2 sequences are SQVTM and ANQGSEA. The CDR3 sequence: CSVKLGAGGNTIYF. Written as DNA, the CDR3 is TGCAGCGTTAAACTCGGAGCAGGCGGAAACACCATATATTTT.

V and J are TRBV28 and TRBJ1-4; D gene unclear. V gave up 8 bases and J gave up 3 bases, with 13 bases separating them. The CDR3 length is 14 residues. Germline CDR1 MDHEN, CDR2 SYDVKM. Here the CDR3 DNA reads TGTGCCAGCCTCCGTGCCGGGGCTAATGAAAAACTGTTTTTT. Translation gives CASLRAGANEKLFF.

V gene TRBV2 combines with J gene TRBJ1-5; D gene ambiguous. V was cut by 2 bases and J by 0 bases, with 8 bases left in between. CDR1 is SNHLY, CDR2 FYNNEI, per germline. The CDR3 runs 15 residues. The CDR3 here is CASSETPSSNQPQHF. CDR3 sequence (DNA): TGTGCCAGCAGTGAAACACCGAGTAGCAATCAGCCCCAGCATTTT. The variable domain in full, with the rest retrieved from reference TRBV2 and TRBJ1-5, is EPEVTQTPSHQVTQMGQEVILRCVPISNHLYFYWYRQILGQKVEFLVSFYNNEISEKSEIFDDQFSVERPDGSNFTLKIRSTKLEDSAMYFCASSETPSSNQPQHFGDGTRLSIL.

This clone was counted a few times. V usage is TRBV14 and J usage is TRBJ1-1, with D possibly TRBD1 on 5 matching bases. Trimming removed 3 bases at V and 0 bases at J, with 8 bases between. This CDR3 contains 14 residues. Germline values: CDR1 SGHDN, CDR2 FVKESK. DNA of the CDR3: TGTGCCAGCAGCCACCCGGGGCTGAACACTGAAGCTTTCTTT. Translation gives CASSHPGLNTEAFF.

This sequence joins TRBV7-2 and TRBJ1-2; 10 nucleotides agree with TRBD1. The CDR3 contains 15 residues. V lost 5 bases, J lost 4 bases, and 7 bases stayed unmatched. Germline assignment: CDR1 SGHTA and CDR2 FQGNSA. CDR3 nucleotides: TGTGCCAGCAGCGGCCGGGACAGGGGTTCCTATGGCTACACCTTC. It yields the protein CASSGRDRGSYGYTF. Based on the CDR3 plus reference TRBV7-2 and TRBJ1-2, the full variable domain is GAGVSQSPSNKVTEKGKDVELRCDPISGHTALYWYRQSLGQGLEFLIYFQGNSAPDKSGLPSDRFSAERTGGSVSTLTIQRTQQEDSAVYLCASSGRDRGSYGYTFGSGTRLTVV.

The chain joins TRBV3-1 (or the pseudogene TRBV3-2) to TRBJ1-4, with unresolved D. The CDR3 length is 14 residues. In germline, CDR1 is LGHDT, CDR2 YNNKEL (reference sequence). Trimming left V 6 bases short and J 0 bases short, with 8 bases between. CDR3 in DNA: TGTGCCAGCAGTCGGAGCGCAACTAATGAAAAACTGTTTTTT. Translated, it gives CASSRSATNEKLFF.

V is TRBV5-1 and J is TRBJ1-1, with TRBD1 as a possible D gene (5 bases). CDR1 is SGHRS, CDR2 YFSETQ, per germline. V lost 4 bases, J lost 4 bases, and 14 bases lay in between. This CDR3 contains 14 residues. This chain's CDR3 is CASSDNPGFTEAFF. In DNA, the CDR3 is TGCGCCAGCAGCGACAACCCAGGGTTCACTGAAGCTTTCTTT. Complete variable domain (other parts from reference TRBV5-1 and TRBJ1-1): KAGVTQTPRYLIKTRGQQVTLSCSPISGHRSVSWYQQTPGQGLQFLFEYFSETQRNKGNFPGRFSGRQFSNSRSEMNVSTLELGDSALYLCASSDNPGFTEAFFGQGTRLTVV.

This clone was found a few times. The chain employs TRBV11-2 and TRBJ1-5; D may be TRBD1 (5 bases). The CDR3 sequence is 14 residues long. In germline, CDR1 is SGHAT, CDR2 FQNNGV. V lost 1 base and J 5 bases, leaving 9 bases between the germline ends. CDR3 DNA sequence: TGTGCCAGCAGCTTAGGCAGGGAGGATCAGCCCCAGCATTTT. The encoded protein is CASSLGREDQPQHF.

The rearrangement joins TRBV12-5 to TRBJ2-1; tentatively, D is TRBD2 (5 bases). V gave up 0 bases and J gave up 9 bases, with 15 bases separating them. CDR3 length: 15 amino acids. The V gene's germline CDR1 is LGHNT and CDR2 FRNRAP. Here the CDR3 DNA reads TGTGCTAGTGGTTTGGTTCGCGCGGGCTTCGCTGAGCAGTTCTTC. Its protein is CASGLVRAGFAEQFF.

This chain uses TRBV19 with TRBJ1-1, with TRBD1 matching over 7 bases. With V trimmed by 0 bases and J by 4 bases, 5 bases remained unmatched. From germline, CDR1 is LNHDA and CDR2 SQIVND (reference sequence). The CDR3 contains 15 residues. CDR3 DNA: TGTGCCAGTAGTATAGATCAGGCAGGGGGCACTGAAGCTTTCTTT. Translating it yields CASSIDQAGGTEAFF.

This sequence joins TRBV7-9 and TRBJ2-2; TRBD2 aligns across 11 bases. V shed 5 bases and J 1 base; nucleotides not matched to a gene: 3. Germline loops: CDR1 SEHNR, CDR2 FQNEAQ (reference sequence). The CDR3 consists of 16 residues. In DNA, the CDR3 is TGTGCCAGCAGCGCCGGACTAGCGGGGAACACCGGGGAGCTGTTTTTT. Translating it yields CASSAGLAGNTGELFF.

The CDR3: CASAGVGFSGANVLTF. CDR3 bases: TGTGCCAGCGCGGGTGTCGGCTTCTCTGGGGCCAACGTCCTGACTTTC. The chain has TRBV28 and TRBJ2-6; weak D call: TRBD2 (5 bases). Germline loops: CDR1 MDHEN, CDR2 SYDVKM. The CDR3 is 16 amino acids. Trimming removed 8 bases at V and 0 bases at J, with 14 bases between.

This chain connects TRBV9 to TRBJ1-4, with TRBD1 as a possible D gene (5 bases). Germline V gene sequence: CDR1 SGDLS, CDR2 YYNGEE. The CDR3 loop spans 15 amino acids. The V gene lost 3 bases and the J gene lost 7 bases, with 16 bases spanning the gap. CDR3 in amino acids: CASSARAGGVEKLFF. CDR3 bases: TGTGCCAGCAGCGCCAGGGCCGGCGGGGTTGAAAAACTGTTTTTT.

The chain has TRBV30 and TRBJ2-5; 9 bases are shared with TRBD2. Germline V gene lookup returns CDR1 GTSNPN and CDR2 SVGIG (reference sequence). V lost 2 bases to trimming and J lost 10 bases; unmatched junction nucleotides: 11. The CDR3 runs 14 residues. CDR3 bases: TGTGCCTGGAGTTCAGCGGGGGGTGTTCAGGGCCAGTACTTC. Its translation is CAWSSAGGVQGQYF.

The V and J genes are TRBV29-1 and TRBJ2-3; 9 bases map to TRBD1. The CDR3 runs to 13 residues. V shed 7 bases and J 0 bases; nucleotides not matched to a gene: 2. CDR1 and CDR2 (germline): SQVTM, ANQGSEA. The CDR3 here is CSAGQGSTDTQYF. The CDR3 region has the DNA TGCAGCGCTGGACAGGGGAGCACAGATACGCAGTATTTT.

The chain couples TRBV5-1 to TRBJ2-5; D uncertain. The CDR3 spans 14 residues. Trimming pared 0 bases from V and 4 bases from J, leaving 10 bases between. Germline CDR1 reads SGHRS; CDR2 reads YFSETQ. The CDR3, as DNA: TGCGCCAGCAGCTTGGAAGGCCTAGGAGAGACCCAGTACTTC. Translating gives CASSLEGLGETQYF.

J is TRBJ1-1 and V is TRBV6-5; D not certain. Germline V gene sequence: CDR1 MNHEY, CDR2 SVGAGI. V shed 5 bases and J shed 6 bases, with 10 bases lying between them. The CDR3 consists of 12 residues. The CDR3 sequence is CASSPRHPEAFF. In DNA form, the CDR3 reads TGTGCCAGCAGTCCACGACACCCTGAAGCTTTCTTT.

This clone has just one count. V usage is TRBV6-1 and J usage is TRBJ2-7; 7 nucleotides align to TRBD2. CDR3 length equals 14 residues. V was pared by 0 bases and J by 2 bases, with 1 base of the junction left unmatched. Germline V gene sequence: CDR1 MNHNS, CDR2 SASEGT. Here the CDR3 DNA reads TGTGCCAGCAGTGAAGCGGGGGGGACCTACGAGCAGTACGTC. Translation gives CASSEAGGTYEQYV.

The chain combines TRBV9 with TRBJ2-1, with TRBD1 identical over 7 bases. The CDR3 sequence is 15 residues long. Germline V gene data show CDR1 as SGDLS and CDR2 as YYNGEE. V trimming: 1 base; J trimming: 3 bases; junction bases outside the gene matches: 4. CDR3 amino acids: CASSVSGQNYNEQFF. The CDR3 DNA is TGTGCCAGCAGCGTATCGGGACAGAACTACAATGAGCAGTTCTTC.

The count of this clone is one. The J gene is TRBJ2-1, the V gene TRBV6-6; 9 bases agree with TRBD2. In germline, CDR1 is MNHNY, CDR2 SVGAGI (reference sequence). Trimming at V came to 7 bases and at J to 7 bases, leaving 8 bases not matched to a gene. The CDR3 is made up of 14 amino acids. CDR3 in amino acids: CASTRGGATNEQFF. CDR3 nucleotides: TGTGCCAGCACTCGCGGGGGGGCCACAAATGAGCAGTTCTTC.

The rearrangement links TRBV7-2 to TRBJ1-5; weak D call: TRBD1 (5 bases). The V gene's germline CDR1 is SGHTA and CDR2 FQGNSA. V lost 4 bases to trimming and J lost 2 bases, with 12 bases between them. The CDR3 spans 15 residues. The CDR3 region is CASSWEGSGNQPQHF. CDR3 nucleotide sequence: TGTGCCAGCAGCTGGGAGGGGTCTGGCAATCAGCCCCAGCATTTT.

This clone was picked up a small number of times. This rearrangement joins TRBV19 to TRBJ1-1; 9 bases fit TRBD1. Trimming cost V 5 bases and J 10 bases; bases outside gene matches: 8. CDR3 length: 13 residues. Germline assignment: CDR1 LNHDA and CDR2 SQIVND (reference sequence). In nucleotides, the CDR3 is TGTGCCAGTAGTTCCTCGGGACAGGGAGCAGCTTTCTTT. Its protein is CASSSSGQGAAFF.

The chain has TRBV5-6 and TRBJ2-7, with D possibly being TRBD2 (6 bases). From germline, CDR1 is SGHDT and CDR2 YYEEEE. This CDR3 has 14 amino acids. The V end lost 0 bases, the J end lost 6 bases, and 13 bases lay between the germline ends. The CDR3 coding sequence is TGTGCCAGCAGCTTGGGGAGGGGCCAGCGCGAGCAGTACGTC. It specifies CASSLGRGQREQYV.

The chain employs TRBV7-2 and TRBJ1-2; no clear D gene. Looked up from germline, CDR1 is SGHTA and CDR2 is FQGNSA. With 3 bases removed from V and 8 bases from J, the gap between germline ends came to 10 bases. The CDR3 contains 12 residues. This chain's CDR3 is CASSLDDGGYTF. CDR3 DNA sequence: TGTGCCAGCAGCTTGGACGATGGAGGCTACACCTTC.

This clone was observed a handful of times. The rearrangement links TRBV19 to TRBJ1-5; a possible D gene is TRBD1 (5 bases). V gave up 3 bases and J gave up 1 base, with 7 bases separating them. Germline CDR1 is LNHDA and CDR2 is SQIVND (reference sequence). The CDR3 sequence is 14 residues long. CDR3 DNA: TGTGCCAGTAGTATCCGGGACAGCAATCAGCCCCAGCATTTT. Its protein product is CASSIRDSNQPQHF.